The 17 T cell receptor beta chains below were found in one sample sequenced in a study of vaccination and CD4 T cells after COVID-19. Researchers used the Oncomine TCR Beta short-read assay to sequence DNA from cultured CD4+ T cells. Cultured CD4+ T cells were the source of extracted genomic DNA. MiXCR was run by TCRdb on the PCR reads, yielding one entry per CDR3 protein. The sample yields around 11,000 distinct CDR3 sequences, 40% seen once. For these TCRs, the target antigens are not known. Treatment described: 10-day PBMC culture with coronavirus spike peptide pools or control peptides (ViraFEST assay). Those CD4+ T cells from the unexposed donor predate the COVID-19 pandemic (2011-2018). Sequenced sample: CD4+ T cells from blood, cultured in vitro. These receptors were obtained from a human donor in good health.

This chain uses TRBV11-1 with TRBJ2-1; 12 positions agree with TRBD2. The CDR3 spans 18 residues. Germline loops: CDR1 SGHAT, CDR2 FQDESV (reference sequence). Trimming at V came to 0 bases and at J to 8 bases, leaving 11 bases not matched to a gene. CDR3 sequence: CASSLAIRLAGGLDEQFF. Here the CDR3 DNA reads TGTGCCAGCAGCTTAGCGATCCGGCTAGCGGGAGGGTTAGATGAGCAGTTCTTC.

The V gene is TRBV27, the J gene TRBJ1-1, with D maybe TRBD1 (5 bases). Trimming took off 0 bases at V and 3 bases at J, with 14 bases between the two ends. This CDR3 region has 16 residues. CDR1 MNHEY and CDR2 SMNVEV come from the germline V gene (reference sequence). CDR3 loop: CASSLSISWGDTEAFF. Here the CDR3 DNA reads TGTGCCAGCAGTTTATCGATAAGCTGGGGGGACACTGAAGCTTTCTTT.

This rearrangement joins TRBV7-2 to TRBJ2-4; 8 positions agree with TRBD2. CDR1 and CDR2 from the germline V gene are SGHTA and FQGNSA. Trimming took 2 bases from V and 1 from J; bases not matched to a gene: 10. The CDR3 is 18 residues long. Here the CDR3 reads CASSLRREGRGAKNIQYF. In DNA form, the CDR3 reads TGTGCCAGCAGCTTAAGACGGGAGGGCCGGGGGGCCAAAAACATTCAGTACTTC.

The rearrangement links TRBV14 to TRBJ2-1; 11 bases align to TRBD2. Trimming removed 5 bases from V and 12 bases from J; junction bases left unmatched: 18. This CDR3 is 17 amino acids long. CDR1 SGHDN and CDR2 FVKESK come from the germline V gene. The CDR3 loop is CASSRLPPGLADERQFF. The CDR3 DNA follows: TGTGCCAGCAGCAGACTTCCCCCGGGACTAGCGGATGAGAGGCAGTTCTTC.

This clonotype appeared once. The genes are TRBV5-4 and TRBJ2-5, with TRBD2 matching 11 bases. The CDR3 extends over 17 amino acids. The V gene end was trimmed by 2 bases and the J gene end by 2 bases; junction bases not matched to a gene: 8. Germline CDR1 and CDR2: SGHNT and YYREEE (reference sequence). The CDR3 DNA reads TGTGCCAGCAGCTTTCCACGTCGACTAGCGGGACAAGAGACCCAGTACTTC. This codes for CASSFPRRLAGQETQYF.

This clonotype was counted only a few times. The chain links TRBV7-2 to TRBJ1-1; D remains ambiguous. This CDR3 comprises 14 residues. V gave up 3 bases and J gave up 2 bases, with 10 bases separating them. Germline CDR1 SGHTA, CDR2 FQGNSA. In nucleotides, the CDR3 is TGTGCCAGCAGCTTCGGCAGCGCTAACACTGAAGCTTTCTTT. It encodes CASSFGSANTEAFF.

This clonotype was found a few times. V is TRBV7-9 and J is TRBJ1-1; tentative D call: TRBD1 (5 bases). Per germline, CDR1 SEHNR and CDR2 FQNEAQ (reference sequence). There are 13 residues in the CDR3. Trimming took 4 bases from V and 1 from J, leaving 7 bases between them. In DNA form, the CDR3 reads TGTGCCAGCAGCTCACAGGAGAACACTGAAGCTTTCTTT. Its protein is CASSSQENTEAFF.

The rearrangement joins TRBV20-1 to TRBJ1-2; TRBD1 is a possible D gene (5 bases). The germline CDR1 and CDR2 sequences are DFQATT and SNEGSKA (reference sequence). V lost 3 bases and J lost 4, with 12 bases in between. The CDR3 runs 13 residues. The CDR3 nucleotides read TGCAGTGCTAGTTCCCGGGGACTCTATGGCTACACCTTC. Protein sequence: CSASSRGLYGYTF.

There are a few counts of this clonotype. V usage is TRBV20-1 and J usage is TRBJ1-2; no firm D call. CDR1 is DFQATT and CDR2 is SNEGSKA in the germline V gene (reference sequence). The CDR3 has 14 amino acids. Trimming left V 3 bases short and J 2 bases short, with 13 bases between. This chain's CDR3 is CSARPGRGNYGYTF. As DNA, the CDR3 is TGCAGTGCTAGGCCCGGGCGAGGGAACTATGGCTACACCTTC.

This clonotype was counted a single time. V gene TRBV12-3 or TRBV12-4 combines with J gene TRBJ2-6; TRBD1 agrees at 8 bases. The CDR3 contains 22 residues. V was pared by 0 bases and J by 2 bases, with 18 bases of the junction left unmatched. The CDR3 DNA reads as TGTGCCAGCAGTTTAGCGGGCCCGGGACCTCAAATGACAGGGGCTGGGGCCAACGTCCTGACTTTC. Its protein product is CASSLAGPGPQMTGAGANVLTF.

V gene TRBV7-6 combines with J gene TRBJ2-7; D is tentatively TRBD1 or TRBD2 (7 bases each). This CDR3 is 18 amino acids long. V shed 5 bases and J shed 0 bases, with 23 bases lying between them. Germline CDR1 reads SGHVS; CDR2 reads FNYEAQ. This CDR3 reads CASSRAAGGRDYSYEQYF. The CDR3 DNA reads TGTGCCAGCAGCCGAGCGGCAGGGGGACGGGACTACTCCTACGAGCAGTACTTC.

This clonotype was observed a few times. This sequence joins TRBV15 and TRBJ1-4, with 8 bases identical to TRBD1. The CDR3 extends over 14 amino acids. Germline V lookup: CDR1 LNHNV, CDR2 YYDKDF (reference sequence). V lost 3 bases, J lost 7 bases, and 4 bases stayed unmatched. CDR3 DNA: TGTGCCACCAGCAGGGACACAGGGGGTGAAAAACTGTTTTTT. Translating gives CATSRDTGGEKLFF.

This clonotype was recorded a few times. The rearrangement joins TRBV6-2 or TRBV6-3 to TRBJ1-5; no reliable D call. Deletions cut 2 bases from V and 4 bases from J, with 9 bases between. The CDR3 spans 14 residues. Germline loops: CDR1 MNHEY, CDR2 SVGEGT. The CDR3 spells CASSYGSGNQPQHF. For the CDR3, the DNA is TGTGCCAGCAGTTACGGGTCGGGGAATCAGCCCCAGCATTTT.

This chain links TRBV20-1 with TRBJ2-7, with no clear D. The germline gives CDR1 DFQATT, CDR2 SNEGSKA (reference sequence). This CDR3 has 11 amino acids. With 5 bases removed from V and 6 bases from J, the gap between germline ends came to 11 bases. The CDR3 spells CSALDGPEQYF. The DNA of the CDR3 is TGCAGTGCTCTGGACGGGCCCGAGCAGTACTTC.

The sample holds a few counts of this clonotype. The V call is TRBV7-9, the J call TRBJ1-5, with 7 positions matching TRBD1. Trimming took 3 bases from V and 5 from J; bases not matched to a gene: 7. The CDR3 consists of 15 residues. The germline gives CDR1 SEHNR, CDR2 FQNEAQ (reference sequence). For the CDR3, the DNA is TGTGCCAGCAGCTTTGGTCAGGGGGGAGATCAGCCCCAGCATTTT. It yields the protein CASSFGQGGDQPQHF.

The chain recombines TRBV9 with TRBJ2-2; TRBD2 agrees at 10 bases. Per the germline V gene, CDR1 is SGDLS and CDR2 is YYNGEE. This CDR3 has 14 amino acids. The J segment lost 8 bases and the V segment lost 4 bases, leaving 5 bases of the junction unmatched. In DNA form, the CDR3 reads TGTGCCAGCAGCAGACTAGCGGGCGAGGGGGAGCTGTTTTTT. Residues: CASSRLAGEGELFF.

V and J are TRBV6-4 and TRBJ2-7, with D perhaps TRBD2 (6 bases). V was pared by 6 bases and J by 6 bases, with 18 bases between. The CDR3 is 14 amino acids. Germline V gene lookup returns CDR1 MRHNA and CDR2 SNTAGT. As DNA, the CDR3 is TGTGCCAGCAGGACCCGCGGGCAGGGAGGCGAGCAGTACTTC. Translated: CASRTRGQGGEQYF.